This TCR beta chain stems from a study of blood T cell repertoires in COVID-19. Across the study: Specimens from acute and convalescent COVID-19 originated in the United States, Italy and Spain. PBMCs, B-cell-depleted T cells, or T cells provided the cDNA or gDNA that made up the material.

There are 16 residues in the CDR3. Germline CDR1 and CDR2: PRHDT and FYEKMQ (reference sequence). Unmatched junction bases numbered 16, after V lost 5 bases and J lost 8 bases. Authors' data handling: Estimated nucleated cell counts came from reference gene primer amplification. Assay used: immunoSEQ multiplex PCR; TCRdb lists only in-frame clones, some missing. V and J calls plus clone size are reproduced from that table; the DNA served to infer D and trimming. The sample holds approximately 350,000 clones, more than 70% seen once. This TCR came from a man aged 35-49 years with acute or convalescent COVID-19. The chain uses TRBV13 and TRBJ1-2, with TRBD1 matching 8 bases. Sequences were obtained from peripheral blood. The CDR3, as DNA: TGTGCCAGCAGCCCGAGGACACAGACAGGGGCGCAGGGCTACACCTTC. Residues: CASSPRTQTGAQGYTF.